This is a list of T cell receptor beta chains from one sample in a study of blood T cell repertoires in COVID-19. Repertoires were generated with immunoSEQ multiplex PCR, while TCRdb's copy carries only in-frame clones and drops some. Here the sample spans tens of thousands of clones, around 91% being singletons. The source material was peripheral blood. These TCRs come from a human donor in a cohort sampled during active COVID-19. Each CDR3 is given with its conserved first and last residue. The order of the fields is CDR3 DNA, CDR3 protein, clone size, J gene, V gene, D gene. The D gene is left open where the match is weak. The size field is filled for only some rows; it gives once, few, many or a size class.

TGTGCCAGCAGCCCCGGGCAGGGTGTTACCGGGGAGCTGTTTTTT CASSPGQGVTGELFF . TRBJ2-2 TRBV7-8 .
TGTGCCAGCAGTTTAGGGAGGGAAGGCGTCCTGACTTTC CASSLGREGVLTF . TRBJ2-6 TRBV12-3/TRBV12-4 .
TGTGCCAGCAGCTCAGGGGGGTTTGGTTCACCCCTCCACTTT CASSSGGFGSPLHF . TRBJ1-6 TRBV3-1/TRBV3-2 TRBD1
TGTGCCAGTAGTATCCGAGGGACAGGGGGCGTCGGAACTGAAGCTTTCTTT CASSIRGTGGVGTEAFF . TRBJ1-1 TRBV19 TRBD1
TGTGCCAGCAGCTTTCCGCAGCGAAACACCGGGGAGCTGTTTTTT CASSFPQRNTGELFF . TRBJ2-2 TRBV5-4 .
TGTGCCAGCACCCGACAGATAGGCTCCTACGAGCAGTACTTC CASTRQIGSYEQYF . TRBJ2-7 TRBV6-5 .
TGTGCCAGCTCACCAAGGAGGGCGCCTAATGGAAACACCATATATTTT CASSPRRAPNGNTIYF . TRBJ1-3 TRBV18 .
TGTGCCTGGGGGAAGGGGACTGCCCCCGCAGATACGCAGTATTTT CAWGKGTAPADTQYF . TRBJ2-3 TRBV30 .
TGTGCCAGCTCACCACCGGGCTGGTCCTCCTACGAGCAGTACTTC CASSPPGWSSYEQYF . TRBJ2-7 TRBV18 .
TGTGCCAGTAGTCCCGGGACAGTTAACACTGAAGCTTTCTTT CASSPGTVNTEAFF . TRBJ1-1 TRBV19 TRBD1
TGCGCCAGCAGCCGTGACAGGGGGCTGAGCTATGGCTACACCTTC CASSRDRGLSYGYTF . TRBJ1-2 TRBV5-1 TRBD1
TGTGCCAGTAGTATAAGCGAGTCTCGGCCCCAGCATTTT CASSISESRPQHF . TRBJ1-5 TRBV19 .
TGTGCCAGCAGCCCGACAGGGCAACTCTGGGGGGATCAGCCCCAGCATTTT CASSPTGQLWGDQPQHF . TRBJ1-5 TRBV2 TRBD1
TGTGCCAGCAGCCCTCGGGGTGTGAATCAGCCCCAGCATTTT CASSPRGVNQPQHF . TRBJ1-5 TRBV7-6 .
TGTGCCAGCTCACCATACAGGGCGGCTGGGGCCAACGTCCTGACTTTC CASSPYRAAGANVLTF . TRBJ2-6 TRBV18 .
TGTGCCAGTAGTCCTCGGGACAGGGGGTACGGTTCACCCCTCCACTTT CASSPRDRGYGSPLHF . TRBJ1-6 TRBV19 TRBD1
TGTGCCACCAGTGGAGTAACAGGGGTCACTGAAGCTTTCTTT CATSGVTGVTEAFF . TRBJ1-1 TRBV24-1 TRBD1
TGTGCCAGCAGTTTTGGCAATTCACCCCTCCACTTT CASSFGNSPLHF once TRBJ1-6 TRBV28 .
TGTGCCAGCAGCTTAAGGGCGGCGGGGGGCCCCTACGAGCAGTACTTC CASSLRAAGGPYEQYF . TRBJ2-7 TRBV7-6 TRBD2
TGTGCCAGCAGCTTGCGGCAGGGGACCACCGGGGAGCTGTTTTTT CASSLRQGTTGELFF . TRBJ2-2 TRBV5-6 .
TGTGCCAGTAGTATTCTGGCTGAGCAGTTCTTC CASSILAEQFF . TRBJ2-1 TRBV19 .
TGTGCCAGCGGAACAGGAGCGAGTAAAGATGAGCAGTTCTTC CASGTGASKDEQFF . TRBJ2-1 TRBV7-3 .
TGTGCCTGGAGTACAGGGTTCTCACCCCTCCACTTT CAWSTGFSPLHF once TRBJ1-6 TRBV30 .
TGTGCCAGCAGCCCGACTAGCGGACAAGAGACCCAGTACTTC CASSPTSGQETQYF . TRBJ2-5 TRBV3-1/TRBV3-2 TRBD2
TGCGCCAGCAGCTTGGCCGCTAGCGGGGTCCAAGAGACCCAGTACTTC CASSLAASGVQETQYF . TRBJ2-5 TRBV5-1 TRBD2
TGTGCCAGCAGCCCGGGACAGGCTTATCTCGAGCAGTACTTC CASSPGQAYLEQYF . TRBJ2-7 TRBV9 TRBD1
TGTGCCAGCAGCGTAAGGGGAGGGGACACAGATACGCAGTATTTT CASSVRGGDTDTQYF once TRBJ2-3 TRBV9 TRBD2
TGCGCCAGCAGCTTGGTAGGTGACCCGGGCTATGGCTACACCTTC CASSLVGDPGYGYTF . TRBJ1-2 TRBV5-1 .
TGTGCCAGCAGCCCCCCGCGGAGGGGGGGGACAGATACGCAGTATTTT CASSPPRRGGTDTQYF . TRBJ2-3 TRBV19 .
TGTGCCTGGAGCGATAGGGCTGGGCTAGCGGTTCGCGAGCAGTACTTC CAWSDRAGLAVREQYF . TRBJ2-7 TRBV30 TRBD2
TGTGCCAGTAGTATAGATCGCCGGAGGGATGGCGAAAAACTGTTTTTT CASSIDRRRDGEKLFF . TRBJ1-4 TRBV19 .
TGTGCCAGCAGCGTTGCAGGCCTGAACACTGAAGCTTTCTTT CASSVAGLNTEAFF few TRBJ1-1 TRBV9 .
TGTGCTAGTGGCCTGGGACTAGCGGGAGGGACAGATACGCAGTATTTT CASGLGLAGGTDTQYF . TRBJ2-3 TRBV12-5 TRBD2
TGCGCCAGCAGCCTTAGGGACAGGACAAACTATGGCTACACCTTC CASSLRDRTNYGYTF . TRBJ1-2 TRBV4-3 TRBD1
TGTGCCAGCAGCACGCCCCGGACTAGCGGGGCCTACGAGCAGTACTTC CASSTPRTSGAYEQYF . TRBJ2-7 TRBV7-6 TRBD2
TGTGCCAGCAGTTATTTGGGGCGCGAGCAGTACTTC CASSYLGREQYF few TRBJ2-7 TRBV6-2/TRBV6-3 .
TGTGCCAGCAGCTCTCTAGCGGGGGGGACAGATACGCAGTATTTT CASSSLAGGTDTQYF . TRBJ2-3 TRBV7-9 TRBD2
TGTGCCAGCAGAAGGGACAGGGGAAATCAGCCCCAGCATTTT CASRRDRGNQPQHF . TRBJ1-5 TRBV6-6 TRBD1
TGTGCCAGCACCGAGTGGCAGGGTACCACCTACGAGCAGTACTTC CASTEWQGTTYEQYF . TRBJ2-7 TRBV6-5 .
TGTGCCAGCAGCCCCCCGACTAGCTCCTACAATGAGCAGTTCTTC CASSPPTSSYNEQFF . TRBJ2-1 TRBV7-9 .
TGTGCCAGCAGCTTAACCGGGACAAGGACTGAAGCTTTCTTT CASSLTGTRTEAFF . TRBJ1-1 TRBV11-2 .
TGTGCCTCCTCGGGGCGGGAGGAGACCCAGTACTTC CASSGREETQYF once TRBJ2-5 TRBV27 TRBD2
TGTGCCAGCAGCTACTATATCGGGGGCACAGATACGCAGTATTTT CASSYYIGGTDTQYF . TRBJ2-3 TRBV3-1/TRBV3-2 .
TGTGCCAGCAGCCCCCGAGACAGCTCAGTCTACGAGCAGTACTTC CASSPRDSSVYEQYF . TRBJ2-7 TRBV7-9 .
TGTGCCAGCAGAAGGGACAGGGTGGGCGGCTACACCTTC CASRRDRVGGYTF . TRBJ1-2 TRBV6-5 TRBD1
TGTGCCAGCAGATTAGCCGGGACAGGGAACTACGAGCAGTACTTC CASRLAGTGNYEQYF . TRBJ2-7 TRBV27 TRBD1
TGTGCCACCGCGTCCAGGTTCAATGAAAAACTGTTTTTT CATASRFNEKLFF . TRBJ1-4 TRBV30 .